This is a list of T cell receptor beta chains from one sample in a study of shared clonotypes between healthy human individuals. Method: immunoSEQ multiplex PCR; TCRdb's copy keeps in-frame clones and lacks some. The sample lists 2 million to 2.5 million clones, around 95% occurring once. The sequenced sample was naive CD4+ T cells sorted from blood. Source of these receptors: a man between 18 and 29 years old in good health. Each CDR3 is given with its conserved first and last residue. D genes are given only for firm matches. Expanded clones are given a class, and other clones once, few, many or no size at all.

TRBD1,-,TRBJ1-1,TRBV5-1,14,TGCGCCAGCAGCTTGGAACAGGGGGACACTGAAGCTTTCTTT,CASSLEQGDTEAFF
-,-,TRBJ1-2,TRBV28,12,TGTGCCAGCAGCTCAGGGGATTATGGCTACACCTTC,CASSSGDYGYTF
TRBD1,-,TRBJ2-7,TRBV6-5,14,TGTGCCAGCAGCCAGGGACAGGCAAGCTACGAGCAGTACTTC,CASSQGQASYEQYF
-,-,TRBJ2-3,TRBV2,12,TGTGCCAGCATACGGGAAGCAGATACGCAGTATTTT,CASIREADTQYF
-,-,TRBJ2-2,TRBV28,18,TGTGCCAGCACTTCCGGCCCCCGGGACCGAATGAACACCGGGGAGCTGTTTTTT,CASTSGPRDRMNTGELFF
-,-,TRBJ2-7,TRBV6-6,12,TGTGCCAGCAGTTACGTTTCTCGCGAGCAGTACTTC,CASSYVSREQYF
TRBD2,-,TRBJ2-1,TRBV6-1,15,TGTGCCAGCAGGATAGCGGGAAACACCTACAATGAGCAGTTCTTC,CASRIAGNTYNEQFF
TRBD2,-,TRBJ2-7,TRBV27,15,TGTGCCAGCAGCCCGGGACTAGCGGGAACCTACGAGCAGTACTTC,CASSPGLAGTYEQYF
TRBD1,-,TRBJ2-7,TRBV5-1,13,TGCGCCAGCAGCACCGGGACAGGGTTCGAGCAGTACTTC,CASSTGTGFEQYF
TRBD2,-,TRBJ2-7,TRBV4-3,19,TGCGCCAGCAGCCAAGGTTCTAGCGGGAGGGCCGGAGGATCCTACGAGCAGTACTTC,CASSQGSSGRAGGSYEQYF
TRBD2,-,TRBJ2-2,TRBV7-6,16,TGTGCCAGCAGCTCAATAGCGGGGGTTAACACCGGGGAGCTGTTTTTT,CASSSIAGVNTGELFF
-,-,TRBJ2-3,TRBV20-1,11,TGCCCCGACGCTCGGATTAGAACGCAGTATTTT,CPDARIRTQYF
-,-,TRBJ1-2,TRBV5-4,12,TGTGCCAGCGGCAACCCAAACTATGGCTACACCTTC,CASGNPNYGYTF
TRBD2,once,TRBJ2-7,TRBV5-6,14,TGTGCCAGCCGAAGACCCGGGAGGGGCCACGAGCAGTACTTC,CASRRPGRGHEQYF
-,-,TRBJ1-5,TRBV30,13,TGTGCCTGGAGTTCTCAGGAAGGACAGCCCCAGCATTTT,CAWSSQEGQPQHF
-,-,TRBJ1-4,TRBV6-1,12,TGTGCCAGCAGCGTCGGGGGGGAAAAACTGTTTTTT,CASSVGGEKLFF
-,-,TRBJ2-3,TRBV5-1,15,TGCGCCAGCTCAATTGCTAGACAGCCCACAGATACGCAGTATTTT,CASSIARQPTDTQYF
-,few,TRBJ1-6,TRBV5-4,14,TGTGCCAGCAGCACGATAGGGACGGATTCACCCCTCCACTTT,CASSTIGTDSPLHF
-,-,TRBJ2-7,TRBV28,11,TGTGCCAGCAGTTTTCAGGGTTTATCTTTCTTC,CASSFQGLSFF
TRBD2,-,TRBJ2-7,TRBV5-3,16,TGTGCCAGAAGCTTCAGGACTAGCGGGAGAGGCTACGAGCAGTACTTC,CARSFRTSGRGYEQYF
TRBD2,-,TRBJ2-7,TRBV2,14,TGTGCCACCGGGGGGGCAGGCGCGATTTACGAGCAGTACTTC,CATGGAGAIYEQYF
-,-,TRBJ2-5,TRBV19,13,TGTGCCACCCGACAGGCTGACCAAGAGACCCAGTACTTC,CATRQADQETQYF
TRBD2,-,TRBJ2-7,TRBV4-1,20,TGCGCCAGCAGTCCCATTACCAAGACTAGCGGGGGGTTTAGCTCCTACGAGCAGTACTTC,CASSPITKTSGGFSSYEQYF
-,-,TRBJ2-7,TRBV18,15,TGTGCCAGCTCACCACAGGGACATGTAGACTACGAGCAGTACTTC,CASSPQGHVDYEQYF
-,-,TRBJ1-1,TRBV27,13,TGTGCCAGCAGTTTAACACAGAACACTGAAGCTTTCTTT,CASSLTQNTEAFF
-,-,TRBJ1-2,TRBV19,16,TGTGCCAGTAGTATAGTGGCGACCGGAGGGGCCTATGGCTACACCTTC,CASSIVATGGAYGYTF
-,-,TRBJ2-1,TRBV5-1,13,TGCGCCAGCCGGCTAGCTGGAGGAAATGAGCAGTTCTTC,CASRLAGGNEQFF
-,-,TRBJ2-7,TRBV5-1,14,TGCGCCAGCAGCCCCCCGTCGCTCTCCTACGAGCAGTACTTC,CASSPPSLSYEQYF
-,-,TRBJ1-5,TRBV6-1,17,TGTGCCAGCAGTGAAGTGGCGACATCGACTAGCAATCAGCCCCAGCATTTT,CASSEVATSTSNQPQHF
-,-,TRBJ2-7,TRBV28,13,TGTGCCAGCAGCCGGGGAGGTTCTCGCGAGCAGTACTTC,CASSRGGSREQYF
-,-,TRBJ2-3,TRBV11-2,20,TGTGCCAGCAGCTTAGATCGTGTGTTAGAAAGCTGGGAGGATACAGATACGCAGTATTTT,CASSLDRVLESWEDTDTQYF
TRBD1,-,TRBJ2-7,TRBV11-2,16,TGTGCCAGCAGCTTAGGTGGGGGACAGGGGTCTTGGGAGCAGTACTTC,CASSLGGGQGSWEQYF
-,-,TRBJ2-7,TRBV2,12,TGTGCCAGCAGTGATTTGACCTACGAGCAGTACTTC,CASSDLTYEQYF
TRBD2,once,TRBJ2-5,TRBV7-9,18,TGTGCCAGCAGCCGTATGGGGCTAGCGGGGGTTCGAGGAGAGACCCAGTACTTC,CASSRMGLAGVRGETQYF
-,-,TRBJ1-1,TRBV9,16,TGTGCCAGCAGCGCCCCTCCCCTCCCGGGGTTGGCTGAAGCTTTCTTT,CASSAPPLPGLAEAFF
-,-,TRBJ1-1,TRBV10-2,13,TGCGCCAGCGGGGATACAGGGAACACTGAAGCTTTCTTT,CASGDTGNTEAFF
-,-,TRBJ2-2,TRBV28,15,TGTGCCAGCGGAAGGAGGTTTCGATCCACCGGGGAGCTGTTTTTT,CASGRRFRSTGELFF
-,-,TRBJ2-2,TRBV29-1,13,TGCAGCGTAGGGTTTGGGGACACCGGGGAGCTGTTTTTT,CSVGFGDTGELFF
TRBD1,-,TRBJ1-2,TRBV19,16,TGTGCCAGTAGTATATGGACAGGGGTCGGGGACTATGGCTACACCTTC,CASSIWTGVGDYGYTF
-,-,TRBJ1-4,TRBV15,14,TGTGCCACCAGCACTTTCACCGGGGGTGAAAAACTGTTTTTT,CATSTFTGGEKLFF
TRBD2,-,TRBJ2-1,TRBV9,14,TGTGCCAGCAGCTCAGCGGGGGGGCGCAATGAGCAGTTCTTC,CASSSAGGRNEQFF
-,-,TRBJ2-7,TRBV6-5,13,TGTGCCAGCAGTTCTGATATCTTCTACGAGCAGTACTTC,CASSSDIFYEQYF
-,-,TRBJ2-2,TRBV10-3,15,TGTGCCATCGCAGGCGGGGCCGCGAACACCGGGGAGCTGTTTTTT,CAIAGGAANTGELFF
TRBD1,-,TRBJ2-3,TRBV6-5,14,TGTGCTACGGCCGGGGGACAGGGGACAGATACGCAGTATTTT,CATAGGQGTDTQYF
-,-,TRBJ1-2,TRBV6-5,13,TGTGCCAGCAGTTACCGTCAGCACAATGGCTACACCTTC,CASSYRQHNGYTF
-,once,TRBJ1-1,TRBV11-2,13,TGTGCCAGCAGCTTATCAGGGTACACTGAAGCTTTCTTT,CASSLSGYTEAFF
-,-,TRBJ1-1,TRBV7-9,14,TGTGCCAGCAAACCCCCCTTAGGGAACACTGAAGCTTTCTTT,CASKPPLGNTEAFF
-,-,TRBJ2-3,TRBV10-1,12,TGCGCCAGCAGTGGGATCACAGATACGCAGTATTTT,CASSGITDTQYF
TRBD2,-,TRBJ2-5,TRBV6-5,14,TGTGCCAGTTCCTACCTTGTGGGGGGGGAGACCCAGTACTTC,CASSYLVGGETQYF
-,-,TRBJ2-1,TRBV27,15,TGTGCCAGCAGGTCGCTGGGGCTAGCCAACAATGAGCAGTTCTTC,CASRSLGLANNEQFF
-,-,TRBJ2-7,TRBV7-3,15,TGTGCCAGCAGCCCCCTCCCCGGGGACTCCTACGAGCAGTACTTC,CASSPLPGDSYEQYF